These 6 T cell receptor beta chains were sequenced from one sample in a study of blood T cell repertoires in COVID-19. The data were produced by immunoSEQ multiplex PCR, yet TCRdb's version contains in-frame clones alone and is incomplete. The sample has around 140,000 clones, under 90% seen once; the top ten hold around 3.8%. The material sequenced was peripheral blood. Receptors were obtained from a man aged 65 to 79 who had recovered from COVID-19.

The chain's CDR3 is CASSVGRVNTEAFF. The CDR3 DNA reads as TGTGCCAGCAGCGTAGGGAGGGTGAACACTGAAGCTTTCTTT. The V call is TRBV9, the J call TRBJ1-1; D is ambiguous. CDR1 is SGDLS and CDR2 is YYNGEE in the germline V gene. Trimming removed 0 bases at V and 0 bases at J, with 6 bases between. The CDR3 has 14 amino acids.

This sequence joins TRBV18 and TRBJ2-2; D is possibly TRBD1 (5 bases). The ends were cut back, 2 bases at V and 5 bases at J, with 12 bases in the middle. Per germline, CDR1 KGHSH and CDR2 LQKENI. There are 15 residues in the CDR3. CDR3 coding DNA: TGTGCCAGCTCACCAAGGGGCAGTGGGACCGGGGAGCTGTTTTTT. This gives the protein CASSPRGSGTGELFF.

The chain couples TRBV19 to TRBJ2-3, with D tentatively TRBD2 (5 bases). V lost 6 bases and J 1 base, leaving 11 bases between the germline ends. The CDR3 covers 14 residues. CDR1 and CDR2 from the germline V gene are LNHDA and SQIVND (reference sequence). The CDR3 is CASSPGERTDTQYF. CDR3 DNA sequence: TGTGCCAGTAGCCCCGGGGAGCGCACAGATACGCAGTATTTT.

The chain recombines TRBV29-1 with TRBJ2-4; 9 positions agree with TRBD1. The germline V gene encodes CDR1 SQVTM and CDR2 ANQGSEA. After removal of 4 bases from V and 7 bases from J, the junction contained 11 bases not matched to a gene. The CDR3 length is 15 residues. CDR3 in DNA: TGCAGCGTTGGGGGGATGGGACAGGGTTTTAACATTCAGTACTTC. Its translation is CSVGGMGQGFNIQYF.

The V and J genes are TRBV27 and TRBJ2-7; the match to TRBD2 covers 8 bases. Looked up from germline, CDR1 is MNHEY and CDR2 is SMNVEV (reference sequence). Trimming cost V 3 bases and J 6 bases; bases outside gene matches: 7. The CDR3 is made up of 14 amino acids. CDR3 sequence reads: CASSFRGGASEQYF. The CDR3 bases are TGTGCCAGCAGTTTTCGGGGGGGGGCCTCCGAGCAGTACTTC.

As regards this clone: At one of its ends the junction is not consistent with the germline gene, which may arise from a read error. The sample has other DNA sequences that encode this CDR3 too. The J gene is TRBJ2-7, the V gene TRBV18, with D unresolved. Germline V lookup: CDR1 KGHSH, CDR2 LQKENI. The CDR3 totals 12 residues. CDR3 in amino acids: CASSRGPYEQYF. The CDR3, as DNA: TGTGCCAGCTCGAGAGGCCCCTATGAGCAGTACTTC. Based on the CDR3 plus reference TRBV18 and TRBJ2-7, the full variable domain is NAGVMQNPRHLVRRRGQEARLRCSPMKGHSHVYWYRQLPEEGLKFMVYLQKENIIDESGMPKERFSAEFPKEGPSILRIQQVVRGDSAAYFCASSRGPYEQYFGPGTRLTVT.